A single sample gave rise to the 3 T cell receptor beta chains below, sequenced in a study of T cell responses to AZD1222 COVID-19 vaccine. Libraries were prepared by immunoSEQ multiplex PCR; TCRdb keeps only in-frame clonotypes and omits some of them. The repertoire includes about 170,000 clones, just over 90% of them detected once, and about 1.6% sits in the top ten. Source: peripheral blood, taken on day 0 of AZD1222 vaccination. These receptors originate from an adult in good health.

This clone was seen a single time. The rearrangement links TRBV5-3 to TRBJ1-3, with D perhaps TRBD1 (5 bases). TRBV5-3 qualifies as an ORF whose function is uncertain. CDR3 length: 16 amino acids. V was cut by 3 bases and J by 0 bases, with 13 bases left in between. The CDR3 reads CARSSPTACSGNTIYF. DNA for the CDR3: TGTGCCAGAAGCTCTCCGACAGCTTGCTCTGGAAACACCATATATTTT.

The chain couples TRBV5-5 to TRBJ2-7, with 13 positions matching TRBD2. Per germline, CDR1 SGHKS and CDR2 YYEKEE (reference sequence). J lost 1 base, V lost 4 bases, and 8 bases had no gene match. The CDR3 sequence is 17 residues long. The CDR3 spells CASSPGLAGASSYEQYF. In DNA form, the CDR3 reads TGTGCCAGCAGCCCCGGACTAGCGGGGGCGTCTTCCTACGAGCAGTACTTC.

The chain recombines TRBV28 with TRBJ1-1, with D perhaps matching TRBD1 (6 bases). The V gene's germline CDR1 is MDHEN and CDR2 SYDVKM. The V and J ends lost 4 bases and 9 bases respectively, with 12 bases between them. The CDR3 sequence is 12 residues long. The CDR3 loop is CASSSPGAQAFF. In DNA, the CDR3 is TGTGCCAGCAGTTCCCCGGGGGCGCAAGCTTTCTTT.